This TCR beta chain was sequenced in a study of CXCR3-negative and CXCR3-positive naive CD8 T cells. Study-wide findings and caveats: Memory CD8+ cells showed much lower diversity, while both naive subsets were comparably high. When CXCR3-positive naive cells were set against CXCR3-negative naive cells, the former had more hydrophobic TRB CDR3s. CXCR3 expression dropped partially after cryopreservation, and most assays relied on fresh PBMCs.

This CDR3 has 14 residues. CDR1 is MNHEY, CDR2 SVGAGI, per germline. Of note for this clonotype: The target antigen is unknown.

The libraries of TRB cDNA were constructed through 5' RACE using UMI labels. Following a re-call of the 5' RACE reads, TCRdb has one entry per CDR3 protein and lacks DNA. This repertoire comprises around 160,000 distinct CDR3 sequences; its ten largest clones make up roughly 0.28%. Naivety in CD8+ T cells corresponded to a CD45RO-CCR7+CD27+CD95- phenotype. This clonotype was sampled from a human donor in good health. Some clones in this sample may be carry-over from other donors' samples. This chain connects TRBV6-5 to TRBJ2-1; there is no DNA to check the TCRdb D call of TRBD1. The sequenced sample was naive CXCR3+ CD8+ T cells from blood. The subset here: CD45RO-CCR7+CD27+CD95- naive CD8+ T cells expressing CXCR3 (TNR3+). CDR3 loop: CASSYGRSGNEQFF.